These 5 T cell receptor beta chains share one sample of origin, sequenced in a study of T-cell reconstitution after alpha-beta-depleted transplantation in children. A library of TCRbeta sequences, prepared with unique molecular identifiers, was generated. TCRdb recomputed calls from the PCR reads with MiXCR, one row per CDR3 protein. Among almost 500,000 distinct CDR3 sequences listed, around 13% were seen once. Sequencing was performed on PBMCs from the stem cell graft donor, taken from the stem cell graft. The receptors were gathered from a human donor who donated a stem cell graft to a child with combined immunodeficiency.

The CDR3 here is CSVGILSRNTEAFF. Here the CDR3 DNA reads TGCAGTGTGGGAATCCTGTCTCGGAACACTGAAGCTTTCTTT. This chain links TRBV20-1 with TRBJ1-1; no firm D call. Trimming took off 7 bases at V and 1 base at J, with 16 bases between the two ends. The germline V gene encodes CDR1 DFQATT and CDR2 SNEGSKA (reference sequence). There are 14 residues in the CDR3.

This clonotype has a handful of counts. The CDR3 nucleotides are TGCGCCAGCAGCCAAGCCAGGCAGGGGGCTGAAGCTTTCTTT. It yields the protein CASSQARQGAEAFF. The rearrangement links TRBV4-3 to TRBJ1-1; 7 bases match TRBD1. Losses at the gene ends were 1 base for V and 6 bases for J; bases not matched to a gene: 5. The CDR3 spans 14 residues. CDR1 LGHNA and CDR2 YSLEER come from the germline V gene.

V usage is TRBV18 and J usage is TRBJ2-6; D is ambiguous. Germline assignment: CDR1 KGHSH and CDR2 LQKENI. V lost 2 bases, J lost 0 bases, and 11 bases lay in between. The CDR3 totals 17 residues. CDR3 coding DNA: TGTGCCAGCTCACCAATACCACGCCGCTCTGGGGCCAACGTCCTGACTTTC. The encoded protein is CASSPIPRRSGANVLTF.

This clonotype has more than one count but fewer than ten. The gene calls are TRBV19 and TRBJ2-7; TRBD2 is a possible D gene (6 bases). This CDR3 is 15 amino acids long. Trimming stripped 4 bases from V and 2 bases from J, with 15 bases between. The germline V gene encodes CDR1 LNHDA and CDR2 SQIVND (reference sequence). The DNA of the CDR3 is TGTGCCAGTAGTAGACGGGACTCGACGGCCTACGAGCAGTACTTC. Translation gives CASSRRDSTAYEQYF.

This clonotype was found many times. The chain joins TRBV12-3 or TRBV12-4 to TRBJ2-7, with 9 bases lining up with TRBD1. Trimming cost V 5 bases and J 9 bases; bases outside gene matches: 14. The CDR3 has 15 amino acids. CDR3 sequence (DNA): TGTGCCAGCAGTCCTTTCGGGACAGGGTCTCCCGGGCAGTACTTC. Translated: CASSPFGTGSPGQYF.